This T cell receptor beta chain derives from a study of blood T cell repertoires in COVID-19 (dated by TCRdb to the early 2020s). In terms of the full investigation: Samples from collaborators originated in the United States, Italy and Spain and spanned both the acute and convalescent phases of COVID-19. The repertoires were released in a freely available public database meant as a resource for research on the immune response to SARS-CoV-2. The sample metadata nearly always contained a de-identified subject ID, COVID-19 status, age in years and sex. Samples were obtained from the ongoing ImmuneRACE study (first 160 participants) and from 1,200 or so subjects provided by 6 global collaborators. The prospective study material was composed of cDNA or gDNA derived from T cells, B-cell-depleted T cells, or PBMCs. Where available, HLA class I and class II types were obtained from metadata supplied by the sample provider rather than from assay-based typing. Subjects who had been exposed to COVID-19, were actively infected with it, or had recovered from it provided the deeply sampled blood TCRbeta repertoires that made up the dataset.

Each collaborating institution followed its own protocols to collect whole blood in K2EDTA tubes. Collaborator samples were shipped for TCRbeta analysis as frozen whole blood, isolated PBMCs, or DNA extracted from either sample type. Points on this clone: Its antigen remains undetermined. The input lacks base qualities; no much larger clone sits a single base away.

TCRbeta CDR3 regions were amplified from genomic DNA using the immunoSEQ Assay, a bias-controlled multiplex PCR. Turning to the authors' computational methods: The number of nucleated cells in each sample was estimated by amplification of reference gene primers within the assay. Sequence reads were collapsed and filtered to measure the absolute abundance of every unique TCRbeta CDR3 rearrangement. Productive Simpson clonality was computed per sample as the square root of Simpson's diversity index over productive rearrangements. This is the immuneACCESS table as TCRdb keeps it, with only in-frame sequences that have V and J called. A part of the clones is gone; compared with another copy, unresolved V genes explain less than half, and the rest is unexplained. V and J calls and clone size are those listed in that table; D and trimming were worked out from the DNA. The sample has some 180,000 clones on record, about nine tenths of them singletons. The ten largest clones add up to more than 20% of the sample.

Beyond this particular receptor, the publication reports: The amount of clinical and demographic metadata varied by source and participant and was provided uncurated.

Sequencing was carried out using peripheral blood. The clonotype comes from a man between 65 and 80 years old with active or convalescent COVID-19.

The CDR3 has the sequence CASSLTSGRDGEQFF. In nucleotide form, the sequence is TGTGCCAGCAGCCTAACTAGCGGGAGGGATGGAGAGCAGTTCTTC. The chain is made from TRBV11-2 and TRBJ2-1; 13 bases in the junction line up with TRBD2. Looking up the germline V gene yields CDR1 SGHAT and CDR2 FQNNGV. Including cysteine and phenylalanine, the CDR3 has 15 amino acids. Just CDR3 DNA is preserved here, 45 bases in frame from base 1. The germline V end is reduced by 5 bases and the J end by 10 bases; junction bases left unmatched: 8.